This T cell receptor beta chain was recorded in a study of T cell responses to AZD1222 COVID-19 vaccine. Germline loops: CDR1 LNHDA, CDR2 SQIVND (reference sequence). After removal of 5 bases from V and 1 base from J, the junction contained 22 bases not matched to a gene. The CDR3 totals 20 residues. Study results and limitations: Repertoires were obtained only post-peak T cell response. It was only a handful of AZD1222 recipients who were seropositive at baseline. Among vaccine-associated CD4 TCRs, coverage spanned spike, with dominance at 160-218 and 743-854. Of spike-specific TCRs, nearly half reportedly target regions left unmutated in variants.

Note on this clone: The target antigen is unknown.

Sequenced by immunoSEQ multiplex PCR; TCRdb stores in-frame clones only, minus some. The table has 79,000 or so clones, about three quarters seen once. This TCR came from an adult who received the MenACWY meningococcal vaccine as a control. This rearrangement joins TRBV19 to TRBJ1-1; TRBD1 agrees at 7 bases. Here the sequenced sample was peripheral blood, taken 28 days after the second dose of the MenACWY control vaccine. DNA of the CDR3: TGTGCCAGTAGTTCCTCGACCGGGACAGCCTCCATAGTCTGGAACACTGAAGCTTTCTTT. Residues: CASSSSTGTASIVWNTEAFF.